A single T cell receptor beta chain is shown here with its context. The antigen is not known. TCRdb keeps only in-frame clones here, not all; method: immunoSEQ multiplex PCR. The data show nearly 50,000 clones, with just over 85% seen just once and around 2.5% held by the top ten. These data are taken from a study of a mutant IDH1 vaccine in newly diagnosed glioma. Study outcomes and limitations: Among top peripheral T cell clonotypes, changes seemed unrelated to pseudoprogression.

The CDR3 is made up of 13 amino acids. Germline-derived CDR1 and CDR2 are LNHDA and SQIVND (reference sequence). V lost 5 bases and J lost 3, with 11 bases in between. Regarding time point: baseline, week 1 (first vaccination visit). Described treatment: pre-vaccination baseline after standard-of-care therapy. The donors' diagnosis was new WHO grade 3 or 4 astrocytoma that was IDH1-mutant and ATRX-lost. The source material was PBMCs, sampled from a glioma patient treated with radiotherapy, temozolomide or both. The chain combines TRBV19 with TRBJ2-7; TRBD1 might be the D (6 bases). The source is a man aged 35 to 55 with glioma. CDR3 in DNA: TGTGCCAGTAGTTCAGGGGTGGACTACGAGCAGTACTTC. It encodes CASSSGVDYEQYF.